This is a list of T cell receptor beta chains from one sample in a study of blood T cell repertoires in COVID-19. Assay: immunoSEQ multiplex PCR; the TCRdb copy retains only in-frame clones and omits some. The sample comprises 55,000 to 75,000 clones, over 65% of which are singletons, and roughly 21% rests with the top ten. The sample comprised peripheral blood. The origin of the receptors is a man older than 75 with active or convalescent COVID-19. CDR3s include the opening cysteine and the closing phenylalanine or tryptophan. D genes are given only for firm matches. Clone size, where shown, is once, few, many, or a class for clones that have expanded.

cdr3_aa | cdr3_nt | v_call | clone_size | j_call | d_call
CASSLLASGRTGELFF | TGTGCCAGCAGCTTGCTTGCTAGCGGGAGAACCGGGGAGCTGTTTTTT | TRBV5-5 | once | TRBJ2-2 | TRBD2
CASSVEIGVSPLHF | TGTGCCAGCAGCGTAGAGATAGGGGTCTCACCCCTCCACTTT | TRBV9 | NA | TRBJ1-6 | NA
CASSRGGGGGDTEAFF | TGTGCCAGCAGTCGGGGAGGGGGAGGAGGTGACACTGAAGCTTTCTTT | TRBV3-1/TRBV3-2 | NA | TRBJ1-1 | NA
CAWSRTPTGELFF | TGTGCCTGGAGCCGGACTCCGACCGGGGAGCTGTTTTTT | TRBV30 | many | TRBJ2-2 | NA
CASSHRGANQPQHF | TGTGCCAGCAGTCACAGGGGAGCGAATCAGCCCCAGCATTTT | TRBV27 | NA | TRBJ1-5 | TRBD1
CASSFWSAGAGNTIYF | TGTGCCAGCAGCTTTTGGTCCGCAGGGGCCGGAAACACCATATATTTT | TRBV5-6 | NA | TRBJ1-3 | NA
CASRSQGYQETQYF | TGCGCCAGCAGATCACAGGGCTACCAAGAGACCCAGTACTTC | TRBV5-1 | once | TRBJ2-5 | NA
CASSHLSGSSSYEQYF | TGCGCCAGCAGCCATCTTAGCGGGTCTAGCTCCTACGAGCAGTACTTC | TRBV5-1 | NA | TRBJ2-7 | TRBD2
CASTKSSGNTIYF | TGTGCCAGTACTAAGTCGTCTGGAAACACCATATATTTT | TRBV19 | NA | TRBJ1-3 | NA
CASSVRGYAEAFF | TGTGCCAGCAGCGTCAGGGGGTACGCGGAAGCTTTCTTT | TRBV2 | once | TRBJ1-1 | TRBD1
CASSPREGAAKNIQYF | TGTGCCAGCAGCCCGCGGGAGGGGGCAGCCAAAAACATTCAGTACTTC | TRBV5-4 | NA | TRBJ2-4 | TRBD2
CASSGDTGETQYF | TGTGCCAGCAGTGGGGACACCGGAGAGACCCAGTACTTC | TRBV2 | NA | TRBJ2-5 | NA
CASSYQQGSYEKLFF | TGTGCCAGCAGTTACCAACAGGGGTCATACGAAAAACTGTTTTTT | TRBV6-5 | NA | TRBJ1-4 | TRBD1
CASSGIGQDYGYTF | TGCGCCAGCAGTGGGATCGGACAGGACTATGGCTACACCTTC | TRBV5-1 | NA | TRBJ1-2 | TRBD1
CASIAVSNTGELFF | TGTGCCAGTATAGCGGTCTCGAACACCGGGGAGCTGTTTTTT | TRBV19 | NA | TRBJ2-2 | NA
CASSSRGTGEGELFF | TGTGCCAGCAGTTCCCGAGGGACAGGGGAGGGGGAGCTGTTTTTT | TRBV28 | NA | TRBJ2-2 | TRBD1
CASSLSSQAKNIQYF | TGTGCCAGCAGCTTATCGAGCCAAGCCAAAAACATTCAGTACTTC | TRBV7-9 | NA | TRBJ2-4 | NA
CASSDFAGSDTEAFF | TGTGCCAGCAGTGATTTCGCGGGGTCGGACACTGAAGCTTTCTTT | TRBV2 | NA | TRBJ1-1 | NA
CASSPSGSTDTQYF | TGTGCCAGCAGCCCTTCAGGGAGCACAGATACGCAGTATTTT | TRBV3-1/TRBV3-2 | NA | TRBJ2-3 | NA
CASSPGGGHTGELFF | TGTGCCAGCAGCCCTGGCGGGGGGCACACCGGGGAGCTGTTTTTT | TRBV7-2 | NA | TRBJ2-2 | TRBD2
CASSDQAGGNEKLFF | TGTGCCAGCAGTGACCAGGCGGGGGGAAACGAAAAACTGTTTTTT | TRBV6-1 | NA | TRBJ1-4 | NA
CASSPALFHEQYF | TGTGCCAGCAGCCCAGCGTTGTTCCACGAGCAGTACTTC | TRBV12-3/TRBV12-4 | NA | TRBJ2-7 | NA
CASSYGTGTDTQYF | TGCGCCAGCAGCTACGGGACAGGCACAGATACGCAGTATTTT | TRBV5-1 | NA | TRBJ2-3 | TRBD1
CASSRTGSGQPQHF | TGCGCCAGCAGCAGGACAGGGTCTGGTCAGCCCCAGCATTTT | TRBV5-1 | NA | TRBJ1-5 | TRBD1
CASQSRNTEAFF | TGTGCCAGCCAGTCTAGAAACACTGAAGCTTTCTTT | TRBV25-1 | NA | TRBJ1-1 | NA
CASSLSGGTSYNEQFF | TGTGCCAGCAGTTTAAGCGGGGGGACCTCCTACAATGAGCAGTTCTTC | TRBV11-3 | NA | TRBJ2-1 | TRBD2
CASRRTSGGAAEQYF | TGTGCCAGCCGAAGGACTAGCGGGGGGGCCGCCGAGCAGTACTTC | TRBV2 | NA | TRBJ2-7 | TRBD2
CSVQQGPGDIQYF | TGCAGCGTCCAACAGGGCCCTGGAGACATTCAGTACTTC | TRBV29-1 | NA | TRBJ2-4 | NA
CASSPLDRVPDTQYF | TGTGCCAGCAGCCCTCTAGACAGAGTTCCAGATACGCAGTATTTT | TRBV9 | NA | TRBJ2-3 | NA
CASSRDRALREQYF | TGTGCCAGCAGTCGGGACAGGGCCCTGAGGGAGCAGTACTTC | TRBV11-2 | NA | TRBJ2-7 | TRBD1
CASSILAETGELFF | TGTGCCAGTAGTATCCTAGCGGAAACCGGGGAGCTGTTTTTT | TRBV19 | few | TRBJ2-2 | TRBD2
CASSYGQGIGGNTIYF | TGTGCCAGCAGTTACGGACAGGGCATAGGGGGAAACACCATATATTTT | TRBV6-5 | NA | TRBJ1-3 | TRBD1
CAAGTGDSGELFF | TGCGCCGCCGGGACAGGGGACTCCGGGGAGCTGTTTTTT | TRBV5-1 | NA | TRBJ2-2 | TRBD1
CASSYFPPALAGGKTDTQYF | TGTGCCAGCAGTTACTTCCCTCCCGCCCTAGCGGGAGGCAAAACAGATACGCAGTATTTT | TRBV6-7 | NA | TRBJ2-3 | TRBD2
CASSSRLAGAGGTDTQYF | TGTGCCAGCAGCTCACGACTAGCGGGGGCTGGGGGGACAGATACGCAGTATTTT | TRBV7-3 | NA | TRBJ2-3 | TRBD2
CSVGGYGTNHGELFF | TGCAGCGTTGGGGGATACGGGACAAACCACGGGGAGCTGTTTTTT | TRBV29-1 | NA | TRBJ2-2 | NA
CATMNDWDDWDRASEQPQHF | TGTGCCACCATGAACGACTGGGACGACTGGGACAGGGCGTCAGAGCAGCCCCAGCATTTT | TRBV24-1 | many | TRBJ1-5 | TRBD1
CASSSNSPLHF | TGTGCCAGTAGTTCGAATTCACCCCTCCACTTT | TRBV19 | NA | TRBJ1-6 | NA
CASSRTGSTEAFF | TGTGCCAGCAGCCGGACAGGGAGTACTGAAGCTTTCTTT | TRBV3-1/TRBV3-2 | NA | TRBJ1-1 | TRBD1
CASSFLFAGGPGAQYF | TGTGCCAGCAGCTTCTTATTCGCGGGAGGGCCGGGAGCGCAGTATTTT | TRBV5-4 | NA | TRBJ2-3 | TRBD2
CASSYSSDRGPTDTQYF | TGTGCCAGCAGTTACTCGTCGGACAGGGGACCCACAGATACGCAGTATTTT | TRBV6-2/TRBV6-3 | NA | TRBJ2-3 | TRBD1
CASSVVQLGYTF | TGTGCCAGCAGTGTGGTTCAGTTAGGCTACACCTTC | TRBV2 | once | TRBJ1-2 | NA
CASSQGAREAGSKETQYF | TGCGCCAGCAGCCAAGGGGCTCGGGAAGCCGGATCCAAGGAGACCCAGTACTTC | TRBV4-1 | NA | TRBJ2-5 | NA
CASSSPPKRSLYGYTF | TGTGCCAGCAGTTCTCCCCCGAAGAGGAGCCTCTATGGCTACACCTTC | TRBV28 | NA | TRBJ1-2 | NA
CSASTATVAKNIQYF | TGCAGTGCTAGTACAGCAACCGTAGCCAAAAACATTCAGTACTTC | TRBV20-1 | NA | TRBJ2-4 | NA
CASSFTFGQGEQPQHF | TGTGCCAGCAGCTTTACGTTTGGACAGGGGGAACAGCCCCAGCATTTT | TRBV7-9 | NA | TRBJ1-5 | TRBD1
CASKTGPVGYTF | TGTGCCAGCAAAACTGGGCCCGTGGGCTACACCTTC | TRBV27 | NA | TRBJ1-2 | NA
CASSLGQGLNIQYF | TGTGCCAGCTCACTCGGACAGGGATTGAACATTCAGTACTTC | TRBV18 | NA | TRBJ2-4 | TRBD1